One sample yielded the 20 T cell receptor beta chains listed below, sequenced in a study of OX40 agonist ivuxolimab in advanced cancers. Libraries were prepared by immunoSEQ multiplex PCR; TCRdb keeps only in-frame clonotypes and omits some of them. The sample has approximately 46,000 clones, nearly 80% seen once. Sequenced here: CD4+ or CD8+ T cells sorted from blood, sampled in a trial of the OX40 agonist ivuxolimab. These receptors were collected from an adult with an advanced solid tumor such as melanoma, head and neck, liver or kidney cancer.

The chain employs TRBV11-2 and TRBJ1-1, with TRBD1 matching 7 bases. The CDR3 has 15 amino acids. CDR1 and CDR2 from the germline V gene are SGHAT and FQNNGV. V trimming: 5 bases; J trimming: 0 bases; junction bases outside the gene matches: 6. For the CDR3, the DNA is TGTGCCAGCAGCGCGAGACAGGGTGTGAACACTGAAGCTTTCTTT. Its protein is CASSARQGVNTEAFF.

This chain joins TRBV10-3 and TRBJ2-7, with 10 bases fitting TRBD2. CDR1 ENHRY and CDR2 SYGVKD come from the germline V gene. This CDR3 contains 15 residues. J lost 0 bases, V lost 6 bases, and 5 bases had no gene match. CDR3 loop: CAIRSSGGSSYEQYF. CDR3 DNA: TGTGCCATCAGATCTAGCGGGGGTAGCTCCTACGAGCAGTACTTC.

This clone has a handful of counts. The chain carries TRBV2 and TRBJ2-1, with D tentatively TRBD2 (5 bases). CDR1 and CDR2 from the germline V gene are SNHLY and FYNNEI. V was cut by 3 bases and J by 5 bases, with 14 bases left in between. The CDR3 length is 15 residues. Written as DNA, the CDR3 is TGTGCCAGCAGTGAGCCGGGGAATTTCCACAATGAGCAGTTCTTC. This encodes CASSEPGNFHNEQFF.

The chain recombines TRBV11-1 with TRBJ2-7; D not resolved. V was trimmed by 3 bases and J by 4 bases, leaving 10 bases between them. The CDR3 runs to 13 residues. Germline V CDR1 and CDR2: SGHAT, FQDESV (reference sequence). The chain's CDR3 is CASSFGLGYEQYF. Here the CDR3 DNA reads TGTGCCAGCAGCTTCGGGCTGGGTTACGAGCAGTACTTC.

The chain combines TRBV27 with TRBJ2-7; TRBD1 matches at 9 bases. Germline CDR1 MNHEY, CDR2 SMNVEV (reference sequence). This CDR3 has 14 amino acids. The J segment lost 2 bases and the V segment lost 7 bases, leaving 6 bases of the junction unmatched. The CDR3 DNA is TGTGCCAGCAAAATTGGGACAGGGACCTACGAGCAGTACTTC. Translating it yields CASKIGTGTYEQYF.

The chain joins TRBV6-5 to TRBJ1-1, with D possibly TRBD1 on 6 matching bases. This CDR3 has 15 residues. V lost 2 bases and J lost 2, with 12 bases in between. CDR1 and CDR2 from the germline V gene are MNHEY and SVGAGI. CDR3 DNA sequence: TGTGCCAGCAGTTACGGACAGCTTTTTAACACTGAAGCTTTCTTT. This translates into CASSYGQLFNTEAFF.

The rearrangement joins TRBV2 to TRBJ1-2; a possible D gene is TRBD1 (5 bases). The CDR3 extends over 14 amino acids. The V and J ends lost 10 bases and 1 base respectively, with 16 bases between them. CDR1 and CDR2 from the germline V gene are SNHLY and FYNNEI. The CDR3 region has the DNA TGTGCCACCGTTTTAGGGACGGGTAACTATGGCTACACCTTC. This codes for CATVLGTGNYGYTF. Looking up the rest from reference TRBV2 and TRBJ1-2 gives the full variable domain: EPEVTQTPSHQVTQMGQEVILRCVPISNHLYFYWYRQILGQKVEFLVSFYNNEISEKSEIFDDQFSVERPDGSNFTLKIRSTKLEDSAMYFCATVLGTGNYGYTFGSGTRLTVV.

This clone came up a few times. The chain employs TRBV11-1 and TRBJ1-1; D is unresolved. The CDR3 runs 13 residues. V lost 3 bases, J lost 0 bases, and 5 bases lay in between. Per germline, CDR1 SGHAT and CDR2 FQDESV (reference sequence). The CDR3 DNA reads TGTGCCAGCAGCTTGGGGTTGAACACTGAAGCTTTCTTT. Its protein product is CASSLGLNTEAFF. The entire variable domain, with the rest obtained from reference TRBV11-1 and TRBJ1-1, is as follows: EAEVAQSPRYKITEKSQAVAFWCDPISGHATLYWYRQILGQGPELLVQFQDESVVDDSQLPKDRFSAERLKGVDSTLKIQPAELGDSAMYLCASSLGLNTEAFFGQGTRLTVV.

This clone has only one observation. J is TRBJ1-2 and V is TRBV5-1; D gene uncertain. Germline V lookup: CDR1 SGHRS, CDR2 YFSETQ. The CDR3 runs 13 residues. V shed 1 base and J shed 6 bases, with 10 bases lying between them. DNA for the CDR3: TGCGCCAGCAGCTTGCCCCCCTCCAATGGCTACACCTTC. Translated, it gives CASSLPPSNGYTF. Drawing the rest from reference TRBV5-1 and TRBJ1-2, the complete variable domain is KAGVTQTPRYLIKTRGQQVTLSCSPISGHRSVSWYQQTPGQGLQFLFEYFSETQRNKGNFPGRFSGRQFSNSRSEMNVSTLELGDSALYLCASSLPPSNGYTFGSGTRLTVV.

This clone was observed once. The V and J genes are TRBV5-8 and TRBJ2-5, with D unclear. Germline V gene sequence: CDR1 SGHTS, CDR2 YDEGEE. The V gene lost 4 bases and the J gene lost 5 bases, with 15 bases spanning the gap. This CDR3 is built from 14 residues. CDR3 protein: CASSPTTSGETQYF. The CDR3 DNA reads TGTGCCAGCAGCCCGACGACGTCCGGGGAGACCCAGTACTTC.

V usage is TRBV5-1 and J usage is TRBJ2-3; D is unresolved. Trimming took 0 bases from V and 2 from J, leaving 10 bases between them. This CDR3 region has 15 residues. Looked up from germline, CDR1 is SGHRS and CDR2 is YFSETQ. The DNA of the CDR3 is TGCGCCAGCAGCTTGGATGGCGGCCCCACAGATACGCAGTATTTT. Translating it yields CASSLDGGPTDTQYF.

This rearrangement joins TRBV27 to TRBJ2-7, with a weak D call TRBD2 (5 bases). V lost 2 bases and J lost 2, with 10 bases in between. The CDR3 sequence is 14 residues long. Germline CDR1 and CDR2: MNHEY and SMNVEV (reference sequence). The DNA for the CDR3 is TGTGCCAGCAGTTTAAGGAGGCCAGCCTACGAGCAGTACTTC. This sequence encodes CASSLRRPAYEQYF.

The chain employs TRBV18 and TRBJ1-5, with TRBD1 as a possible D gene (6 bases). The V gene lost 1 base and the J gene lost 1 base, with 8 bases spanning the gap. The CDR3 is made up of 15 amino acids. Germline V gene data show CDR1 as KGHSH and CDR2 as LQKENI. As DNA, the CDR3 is TGTGCCAGCTCACCACGGGGGCAGAGCAATCAGCCCCAGCATTTT. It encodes CASSPRGQSNQPQHF.

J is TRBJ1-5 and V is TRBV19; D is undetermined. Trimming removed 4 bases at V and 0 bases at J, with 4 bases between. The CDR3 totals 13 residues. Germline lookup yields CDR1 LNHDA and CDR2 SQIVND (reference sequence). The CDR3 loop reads CASSKDSNQPQHF. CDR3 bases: TGTGCCAGTAGTAAGGATAGCAATCAGCCCCAGCATTTT.

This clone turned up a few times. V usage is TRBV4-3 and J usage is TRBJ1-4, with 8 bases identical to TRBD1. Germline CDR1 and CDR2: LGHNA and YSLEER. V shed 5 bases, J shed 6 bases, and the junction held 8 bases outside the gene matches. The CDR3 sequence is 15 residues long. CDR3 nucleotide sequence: TGCGCCAGCAGCAAAACCGGGACAGGAGATGAAAAACTGTTTTTT. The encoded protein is CASSKTGTGDEKLFF.

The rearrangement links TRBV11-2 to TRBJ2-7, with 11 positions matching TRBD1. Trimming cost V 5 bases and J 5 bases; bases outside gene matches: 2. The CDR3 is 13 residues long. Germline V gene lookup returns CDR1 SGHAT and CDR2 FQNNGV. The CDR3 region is CASSRDRGNEQYF. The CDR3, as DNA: TGTGCCAGCAGCCGGGACAGGGGGAACGAGCAGTACTTC.

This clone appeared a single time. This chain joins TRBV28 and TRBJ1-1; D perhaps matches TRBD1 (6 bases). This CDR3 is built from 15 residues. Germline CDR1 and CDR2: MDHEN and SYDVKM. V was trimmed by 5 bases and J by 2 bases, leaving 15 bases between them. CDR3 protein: CASSETTGPNTEAFF. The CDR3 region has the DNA TGTGCCAGCAGTGAGACAACAGGGCCTAACACTGAAGCTTTCTTT.

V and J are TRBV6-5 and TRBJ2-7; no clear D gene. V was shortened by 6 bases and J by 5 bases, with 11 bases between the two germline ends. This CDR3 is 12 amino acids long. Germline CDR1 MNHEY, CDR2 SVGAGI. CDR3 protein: CASSKGRNEQYF. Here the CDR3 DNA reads TGTGCCAGCAGCAAGGGAAGGAACGAGCAGTACTTC.

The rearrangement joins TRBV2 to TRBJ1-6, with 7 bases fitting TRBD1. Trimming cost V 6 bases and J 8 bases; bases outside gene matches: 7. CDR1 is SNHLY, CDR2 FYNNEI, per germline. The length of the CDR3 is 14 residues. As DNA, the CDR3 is TGTGCCAGCAGGTGGGCAACAGGGGATTCACCCCTCCACTTT. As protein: CASRWATGDSPLHF.

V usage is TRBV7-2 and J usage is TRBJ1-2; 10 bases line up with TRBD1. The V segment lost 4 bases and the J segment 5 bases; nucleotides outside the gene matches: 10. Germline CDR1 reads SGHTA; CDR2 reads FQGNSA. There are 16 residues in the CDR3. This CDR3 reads CASSSTSDRGGYGYTF. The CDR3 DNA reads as TGTGCCAGCAGCTCCACTTCGGACAGGGGGGGGTATGGCTACACCTTC.